Described below is a single T cell receptor (beta chain) sequence and its context. Antigen specificity is unknown. This entry belongs to a study of cytomegalovirus exposure and HLA in healthy donors. The study's findings and limits: The study found most TCR sequences rare, yet found some public TCRs in many donors. Across all donors, roughly uniform sequencing depth was an assumption of the presence/absence analyses. Later analysis identified several of the most significant clusters that appeared linked to common viral pathogens. According to an earlier analysis, most TCR beta V segments yielded productive rearrangements about 87% or about 30% of the time.

The V gene end was trimmed by 3 bases and the J gene end by 4 bases; junction bases not matched to a gene: 9. CDR3 size: 15 residues. Germline CDR1 is SQVTM and CDR2 is ANQGSEA. PCR primers comprised 60 Vbeta and 13 Jbeta primers. Measured with immunoSEQ multiplex PCR; TCRdb has only the in-frame clones, and not every one. There are about 140,000 clones in the sample; 80% occur only once, and around 2% lies in the top ten. The sample consisted of PBMCs. This clonotype was sampled from a man aged 25 to 45 in good health and CMV-seronegative. The V call is TRBV29-1, the J call TRBJ2-1, with TRBD1 identical over 7 bases. The CDR3 protein is CSVDRTGEAYNEQFF. The CDR3 DNA is TGCAGCGTTGATAGGACAGGCGAGGCATACAATGAGCAGTTCTTC.